These 26 T cell receptor beta chains came from one sample sequenced in a study of blood T cell repertoires in COVID-19. Sequenced by immunoSEQ multiplex PCR; TCRdb stores in-frame clones only, minus some. The repertoire holds under 400,000 clones, with roughly 86% as singletons. The sample comprised PBMCs or T cells enriched from blood (not recorded which). The origin of the receptors is a woman aged 30 to 39 who had been exposed to COVID-19.

The genes are TRBV2 and TRBJ2-3; TRBD2 matches 12 bases. Unmatched junction bases numbered 4, after V lost 5 bases and J lost 1 base. Germline assignment: CDR1 SNHLY and CDR2 FYNNEI. The CDR3 length is 16 residues. The CDR3 DNA reads TGTGCCAGCAGTCTAGCGGGAGGGCCTGGCACAGATACGCAGTATTTT. Protein product: CASSLAGGPGTDTQYF.

CDR3 bases: TGTGCCAGCAGTGAATTCCCCCCAGCGGGAGGCTACGAGCAGTACTTC. Translated, it gives CASSEFPPAGGYEQYF. The V gene is TRBV6-1, the J gene TRBJ2-7, with 9 bases lining up with TRBD2. The CDR3 covers 16 residues. Germline V lookup: CDR1 MNHNS, CDR2 SASEGT. Trimming cost V 2 bases and J 3 bases; bases outside gene matches: 8.

This clone was detected once. V and J are TRBV6-2 or TRBV6-3 and TRBJ2-2; 9 nucleotides align to TRBD2. The germline V gene encodes CDR1 MNHEY and CDR2 SVGEGT. J was trimmed by 3 bases and V by 0 bases; bases with no gene match: 5. The CDR3 totals 17 residues. CDR3 DNA: TGTGCCAGCAGTTACTCGCTTGGCGGGAGGGACACCGGGGAGCTGTTTTTT. Translation: CASSYSLGGRDTGELFF.

The chain employs TRBV29-1 and TRBJ1-5; 7 bases match TRBD1. Looked up from germline, CDR1 is SQVTM and CDR2 is ANQGSEA. The CDR3 loop spans 13 amino acids. The J segment lost 7 bases and the V segment lost 6 bases, leaving 9 bases of the junction unmatched. CDR3 loop: CSVTQGGGQPQHF. The CDR3 DNA is TGCAGCGTCACGCAGGGGGGAGGACAGCCCCAGCATTTT.

As for this clone: The CDR3 does not end in the conserved phenylalanine or tryptophan, so this is likely a read error. No DNA is shown, since the ends of the CDR3 on it are uncertain; the CDR3 is the one TCRdb lists. The V gene is TRBV21-1, the J gene TRBJ2-7; whether TRBD1, the table's D call, matches the DNA was not checked. TRBV21-1 is marked as a pseudogene. The CDR3 is 11 amino acids in total, end residues counted. This chain's CDR3 is CASSKEGQGQL.

This clone was counted a single time. The chain carries TRBV24-1 and TRBJ2-2; 8 bases are shared with TRBD1. J lost 8 bases, V lost 9 bases, and 13 bases had no gene match. Germline V gene sequence: CDR1 KGHDR, CDR2 SFDVKD. The length of the CDR3 is 15 residues. CDR3 loop: CATQTDREISGELFF. The CDR3 DNA sequence: TGTGCCACCCAAACGGACAGGGAAATATCGGGGGAGCTGTTTTTT.

Comment on this clone: Additional DNA sequences in this sample encode the identical CDR3. This chain joins TRBV12-3 or TRBV12-4 and TRBJ1-1, with TRBD1 identical over 8 bases. The J segment lost 4 bases and the V segment lost 3 bases, leaving 1 base of the junction unmatched. This CDR3 region has 13 residues. The CDR3 DNA reads as TGTGCCAGCAGTTTCCAGGGGGCCACTGAAGCTTTCTTT. Translation: CASSFQGATEAFF.

This rearrangement joins TRBV11-2 to TRBJ2-7; D remains unclear. From germline, CDR1 is SGHAT and CDR2 FQNNGV. The CDR3 is made up of 14 amino acids. V gave up 4 bases and J gave up 1 base, with 11 bases separating them. CDR3 protein: CASSSATVSYEQYF. CDR3 nucleotides: TGTGCCAGCAGCTCCGCTACAGTTTCCTACGAGCAGTACTTC. Based on the CDR3 plus reference TRBV11-2 and TRBJ2-7, the full variable domain is EAGVAQSPRYKIIEKRQSVAFWCNPISGHATLYWYQQILGQGPKLLIQFQNNGVVDDSQLPKDRFSAERLKGVDSTLKIQPAKLEDSAVYLCASSSATVSYEQYFGPGTRLTVT.

The chain combines TRBV19 with TRBJ2-2; a weak D match, TRBD2 (7 bases). The V gene lost 3 bases and the J gene lost 7 bases, with 12 bases spanning the gap. The V gene's germline CDR1 is LNHDA and CDR2 SQIVND (reference sequence). This CDR3 spans 14 amino acids. CDR3 protein: CASSIGGASGELFF. The CDR3 nucleotides are TGTGCCAGTAGTATTGGGGGGGCTAGCGGGGAGCTGTTTTTT.

This clone was detected a few times. V and J are TRBV14 and TRBJ1-4, with D unclear. CDR1 and CDR2 (germline): SGHDN, FVKESK. The CDR3 sequence is 14 residues long. The V end lost 4 bases, the J end lost 5 bases, and 11 bases lay between the germline ends. The CDR3 coding sequence is TGTGCCAGCAGCCTGACGAGGCCAAATGAAAAACTGTTTTTT. The encoded protein is CASSLTRPNEKLFF.

The chain is built from TRBV28 and TRBJ1-6, with 9 positions matching TRBD1. The CDR3 consists of 14 residues. V was pared by 6 bases and J by 11 bases, with 8 bases of the junction left unmatched. Looked up from germline, CDR1 is MDHEN and CDR2 is SYDVKM. CDR3 in amino acids: CASSLADRGPPLHF. The DNA of the CDR3 is TGTGCCAGCAGCCTAGCGGACAGGGGCCCACCCCTCCACTTT.

V gene TRBV7-6 combines with J gene TRBJ2-2; D perhaps matches TRBD2 (6 bases). The CDR3 loop spans 15 amino acids. Germline CDR1 and CDR2: SGHVS and FNYEAQ. V lost 1 base and J lost 6, with 12 bases in between. The CDR3 coding sequence is TGTGCCAGCAGCTTAGAGGCGGGGCAGGCCGGGGAGCTGTTTTTT. It translates to CASSLEAGQAGELFF.

This clone has just a few counts. V and J are TRBV19 and TRBJ1-2; TRBD1 aligns across 7 bases. V gave up 2 bases and J gave up 7 bases; unmatched junction bases: 13. Germline values: CDR1 LNHDA, CDR2 SQIVND (reference sequence). This CDR3 region has 16 residues. The CDR3 loop is CASSISQGQDFRGYTF. The CDR3 DNA reads as TGTGCCAGTAGTATAAGCCAAGGACAGGACTTCCGTGGCTACACCTTC.

This clone was counted a single time. The V call is TRBV5-1, the J call TRBJ2-7; maybe TRBD1 (5 bases). The CDR3 length is 13 residues. Germline lookup yields CDR1 SGHRS and CDR2 YFSETQ. V lost 1 base, J lost 6 bases, and 11 bases lay in between. Written as DNA, the CDR3 is TGCGCCAGCAGCTTGCCCGACAGCCTCGAGCAGTACTTC. Amino acids: CASSLPDSLEQYF.

The chain is built from TRBV5-6 and TRBJ2-3, with TRBD1 matching over 9 bases. The CDR3 covers 15 residues. V shed 4 bases and J 9 bases; nucleotides not matched to a gene: 12. Germline assignment: CDR1 SGHDT and CDR2 YYEEEE. CDR3 loop: CASSPIPGQGSTQYF. The DNA for the CDR3 is TGTGCCAGCAGCCCAATACCGGGACAGGGATCGACGCAGTATTTT.

This chain uses TRBV30 with TRBJ1-3; D is possibly TRBD1 (6 bases). V was shortened by 2 bases and J by 0 bases, with 11 bases between the two germline ends. The CDR3 spans 15 residues. Per germline, CDR1 GTSNPN and CDR2 SVGIG (reference sequence). CDR3 DNA: TGTGCCTGGAGTTTTCCAGGGGCCTCTGGAAACACCATATATTTT. Its protein is CAWSFPGASGNTIYF.

This clone was seen only once. The rearrangement links TRBV9 to TRBJ2-2, with 7 bases identical to TRBD2. The CDR3 consists of 16 residues. CDR1 is SGDLS, CDR2 YYNGEE, per germline. The V gene end was trimmed by 1 base and the J gene end by 4 bases; junction bases not matched to a gene: 7. For the CDR3, the DNA is TGTGCCAGCAGCGTATTTGGGCTAGCGGTCACCGGGGAGCTGTTTTTT. Residues: CASSVFGLAVTGELFF.

The chain combines TRBV19 with TRBJ2-5, with TRBD1 matching 7 bases. Trimming took 4 bases from V and 2 from J; bases not matched to a gene: 10. CDR3 length: 16 residues. From germline, CDR1 is LNHDA and CDR2 SQIVND (reference sequence). CDR3 residues: CASSTLQGIGQETQYF. The DNA for the CDR3 is TGTGCCAGTAGTACCCTACAGGGGATCGGACAAGAGACCCAGTACTTC.

This chain joins TRBV27 and TRBJ1-3; D is unresolved. There are 14 residues in the CDR3. The V end was cut by 4 bases, the J end by 0 bases, with 7 bases between. Germline V lookup: CDR1 MNHEY, CDR2 SMNVEV (reference sequence). CDR3 nucleotides: TGTGCCAGCAGTTATCGGAGCTCTGGAAACACCATATATTTT. As protein: CASSYRSSGNTIYF.

The gene calls are TRBV6-5 and TRBJ1-2, with D possibly being TRBD1 (6 bases). The germline gives CDR1 MNHEY, CDR2 SVGAGI. The V end was cut by 0 bases, the J end by 3 bases, with 11 bases between. The CDR3 is 15 amino acids. CDR3 bases: TGTGCCAGCAGTTACTCCGCAGGGGTATACTATGGCTACACCTTC. Protein sequence: CASSYSAGVYYGYTF.

V gene TRBV27 combines with J gene TRBJ2-7; 7 bases map to TRBD1. The ends lost 0 bases at V and 2 bases at J; junction bases unmatched: 4. Germline CDR1 and CDR2: MNHEY and SMNVEV (reference sequence). The CDR3 spans 15 residues. CDR3 nucleotides: TGTGCCAGCAGTTTATCTGCCCAGGGGGCCTACGAGCAGTACTTC. Translation gives CASSLSAQGAYEQYF.

The chain carries TRBV15 and TRBJ2-7, with D tentatively TRBD2 (7 bases). This CDR3 contains 15 residues. V was pared by 1 base and J by 2 bases, with 12 bases between. Germline V CDR1 and CDR2: LNHNV, YYDKDF (reference sequence). The chain's CDR3 is CATSRGEGVTYEQYF. The CDR3 DNA reads as TGTGCCACCAGCAGAGGGGAGGGGGTTACCTACGAGCAGTACTTC.

This chain joins TRBV4-1 and TRBJ1-5; tentative D call: TRBD1 (6 bases). Trimming pared 0 bases from V and 5 bases from J, leaving 11 bases between. The CDR3 extends over 15 amino acids. From germline, CDR1 is MGHRA and CDR2 YSYEKL. CDR3 nucleotides: TGCGCCAGCAGCCAAGAGGACAGCCCTCATCAGCCCCAGCATTTT. Protein product: CASSQEDSPHQPQHF.

The chain uses TRBV14 and TRBJ1-2; 7 bases are shared with TRBD1. Germline V lookup: CDR1 SGHDN, CDR2 FVKESK. The CDR3 totals 15 residues. Trimming removed 3 bases from V and 5 bases from J; junction bases left unmatched: 9. CDR3 in amino acids: CASSHPTGIGYGYTF. The CDR3 nucleotides read TGTGCCAGCAGCCACCCGACAGGGATCGGTTATGGCTACACCTTC.

The chain couples TRBV7-2 to TRBJ2-5, with D tentatively TRBD1 (6 bases). CDR1 SGHTA and CDR2 FQGNSA come from the germline V gene. The CDR3 runs to 13 residues. Trimming took off 3 bases at V and 3 bases at J, with 8 bases between the two ends. CDR3 sequence reads: CASSFNREETQYF. The DNA for the CDR3 is TGTGCCAGCAGCTTCAACAGGGAAGAGACCCAGTACTTC.

This clone was recorded a few times. Written as DNA, the CDR3 is TGCGCCAGCAGTGAGTCAGCGGGGGCGCGGTATGGCTACACCTTC. This codes for CASSESAGARYGYTF. This rearrangement joins TRBV10-2 to TRBJ1-2; maybe TRBD1 (6 bases). The CDR3 length is 15 residues. Germline lookup yields CDR1 WSHSY and CDR2 SAAADI. Trimming removed 0 bases from V and 5 bases from J, with 13 bases in between.